Presented here are 29 T cell receptor beta chains from one specimen sequenced in a study of T cell repertoires in cytomegalovirus infection (dated by TCRdb to about 2019). Sequenced on an Illumina HiSeq 1500. Starting from the raw public reads, TCRdb applied fastp trimming at Q25, assembled clones with MiXCR and retained in-frame beta chains. Every CDR3 protein is listed once, alongside the most common genes and DNA of its rows. Within this sample are about 230,000 distinct CDR3 sequences, with 6% to 8% of them counted one time only. The ten largest clonotypes hold 6.5% of the sample. Sequenced input: PBMCs. These receptors came from a human donor in good health (CMV status not recorded). Some clones in this sample may be carry-over from other donors' samples.

This clonotype was observed many times. The V gene is TRBV2, the J gene TRBJ2-2; D is ambiguous. With 2 bases removed from V and 6 bases from J, the gap between germline ends came to 13 bases. Germline CDR1 and CDR2: SNHLY and FYNNEI. The CDR3 has 15 amino acids. The CDR3 DNA reads TGTGCCAGCAGTGAAAAATCCGGGCCCCCCGGGGAGCTGTTTTTT. Translation: CASSEKSGPPGELFF.

Ten or more counts support this clonotype. The genes are TRBV11-2 and TRBJ1-2, with a weak D call TRBD1 (5 bases). The ends were cut back, 5 bases at V and 8 bases at J, with 9 bases in the middle. This CDR3 region has 11 residues. The germline V gene encodes CDR1 SGHAT and CDR2 FQNNGV. CDR3 amino acids: CASSQGAGYTF. The CDR3 bases are TGTGCCAGCAGCCAGGGCGCAGGCTACACCTTC.

This clonotype was recorded many times. The junction and the germline gene differ at one end; a read error may be behind it. The J gene is TRBJ2-1, the V gene TRBV7-2; D not resolved. The germline V gene encodes CDR1 SGHTA and CDR2 FQGNSA. The CDR3 extends over 14 amino acids. CDR3 sequence: CASSLVFSSNEQFF. The DNA for the CDR3 is TGTGCCAGCAGCTTAGTATTTTCCTCCAATGAGCAGTTCTTC.

This clonotype appeared many times. The genes are TRBV20-1 and TRBJ2-7; 7 bases are shared with TRBD1. Germline CDR1 DFQATT, CDR2 SNEGSKA (reference sequence). V shed 4 bases and J 0 bases; nucleotides not matched to a gene: 6. The CDR3 is 14 amino acids. The CDR3 region is CSAIPGTASYEQYF. The DNA for the CDR3 is TGCAGTGCTATTCCCGGGACAGCCTCCTACGAGCAGTACTTC.

This clonotype was observed many times. The rearrangement joins TRBV20-1 to TRBJ2-7; D possibly matches TRBD1 or TRBD2 (5 bases each). V lost 6 bases and J 2 bases, leaving 14 bases between the germline ends. The V gene's germline CDR1 is DFQATT and CDR2 SNEGSKA (reference sequence). The CDR3 covers 13 residues. The CDR3 sequence: CSAREGITYEQYF. Here the CDR3 DNA reads TGCAGTGCGCGTGAGGGGATAACCTACGAGCAGTACTTC.

The sample holds many counts of this clonotype. The chain uses TRBV28 and TRBJ1-2; no reliable D call. CDR1 is MDHEN and CDR2 is SYDVKM in the germline V gene. This CDR3 spans 16 amino acids. V gave up 4 bases and J gave up 1 base, with 16 bases separating them. CDR3 sequence (DNA): TGTGCCAGCAGTTCAAACGGGTGGCGGTATAACTATGGCTACACCTTC. Residues: CASSSNGWRYNYGYTF.

This clonotype occurred many times. V and J are TRBV6-2 or TRBV6-3 and TRBJ1-6, with 10 nucleotides matching TRBD1. The CDR3 consists of 14 residues. Germline CDR1 reads MNHEY; CDR2 reads SVGEGT. The V gene end was trimmed by 7 bases and the J gene end by 8 bases; junction bases not matched to a gene: 5. The CDR3 reads CASNRQGADSPLHF. As DNA, the CDR3 is TGTGCCAGCAACCGACAGGGGGCGGATTCACCCCTCCACTTT.

This clonotype has a count of ten or more. The genes are TRBV7-6 and TRBJ2-2; 7 bases fit TRBD2. Per germline, CDR1 SGHVS and CDR2 FNYEAQ. The CDR3 is 15 amino acids. Trimming took 5 bases from V and 4 from J; bases not matched to a gene: 7. CDR3 sequence (DNA): TGTGCCAGCAGCCGTAGGACTAGTGGCACCGGGGAGCTGTTTTTT. Translating it yields CASSRRTSGTGELFF.

This clonotype was seen ten or more times. The chain employs TRBV7-8 and TRBJ1-1; 8 bases map to TRBD1. The J segment lost 0 bases and the V segment lost 5 bases, leaving 11 bases of the junction unmatched. The CDR3 totals 17 residues. CDR1 SGHVS and CDR2 FQNEAQ come from the germline V gene. Written as DNA, the CDR3 is TGTGCCAGCAGCCCTCAGGGGGCCGGGGGCATGAACACTGAAGCTTTCTTT. This encodes CASSPQGAGGMNTEAFF.

The chain couples TRBV29-1 to TRBJ2-2; 7 bases are a match to TRBD1. The CDR3 is made up of 14 amino acids. V was clipped by 7 bases and J by 5 bases; unmatched bases: 10. Per the germline V gene, CDR1 is SQVTM and CDR2 is ANQGSEA. CDR3 protein: CSATTGERTGELFF. CDR3 coding DNA: TGCAGCGCGACTACAGGGGAAAGGACCGGGGAGCTGTTTTTT.

There are many counts of this clonotype. The CDR3 nucleotides are TGTGCCAGCAGTTTATCCGGCCGAGAACCTGAAAAACTGTTTTTT. Its protein product is CASSLSGREPEKLFF. The rearrangement links TRBV27 to TRBJ1-4, with D hard to call. The CDR3 consists of 15 residues. CDR1 MNHEY and CDR2 SMNVEV come from the germline V gene (reference sequence). V was clipped by 0 bases and J by 7 bases, with 12 bases between them.

The table lists this clonotype with many counts. The gene calls are TRBV6-5 and TRBJ1-4, with D unclear. Germline assignment: CDR1 MNHEY and CDR2 SVGAGI. The length of the CDR3 is 14 residues. Trimming cost V 2 bases and J 4 bases, with 8 bases left between them. In DNA, the CDR3 is TGTGCCAGCAGTTACGGCAGCATTAATGAAAAACTGTTTTTT. Translated: CASSYGSINEKLFF.

This clonotype was found a few times. This rearrangement joins TRBV5-1 to TRBJ2-1; possible D gene TRBD2, 5 bases. CDR1 is SGHRS and CDR2 is YFSETQ in the germline V gene. The CDR3 runs 14 residues. The V and J ends lost 0 bases and 6 bases respectively, with 10 bases between them. This chain's CDR3 is CASSLVRGANEQFF. CDR3 sequence (DNA): TGCGCCAGCAGCTTGGTTCGGGGTGCCAATGAGCAGTTCTTC.

This clonotype showed up many times. CDR3 DNA: TGTGCCAGCAGCAGGCGGGCGGGGAATGAAGCTTTCTTT. This encodes CASSRRAGNEAFF. The gene calls are TRBV7-2 and TRBJ1-1; the D is unclear. Per the germline V gene, CDR1 is SGHTA and CDR2 is FQGNSA. V lost 5 bases and J 7 bases, leaving 14 bases between the germline ends. CDR3 length: 13 residues.

Many counts were recorded for this clonotype. J is TRBJ1-1 and V is TRBV4-3, with unresolved D. V was pared by 2 bases and J by 1 base, with 8 bases between. The length of the CDR3 is 14 residues. CDR1 and CDR2 (germline): LGHNA, YSLEER. DNA for the CDR3: TGCGCCAGCAGCCAAAATCCGGGGAACACTGAAGCTTTCTTT. This translates into CASSQNPGNTEAFF.

This clonotype was observed at least ten times. This chain uses TRBV2 with TRBJ1-1; D call uncertain. Deletions cut 3 bases from V and 1 base from J, with 9 bases between. The CDR3 has 14 amino acids. Germline values: CDR1 SNHLY, CDR2 FYNNEI. The CDR3 DNA reads TGTGCCAGCAGTGATAGGCAGAAGAACACTGAAGCTTTCTTT. Protein: CASSDRQKNTEAFF.

This clonotype was observed many times. V and J are TRBV5-5 and TRBJ2-1; TRBD1 aligns across 9 bases. V trimming: 4 bases; J trimming: 7 bases; junction bases outside the gene matches: 12. Looked up from germline, CDR1 is SGHKS and CDR2 is YYEKEE (reference sequence). The CDR3 runs to 16 residues. The CDR3 sequence: CASSPRTGGEGNEQFF. The CDR3 region has the DNA TGTGCCAGCAGCCCAAGAACAGGGGGCGAAGGGAATGAGCAGTTCTTC.

This clonotype was observed at least ten times. J is TRBJ2-5 and V is TRBV20-1; D remains ambiguous. The CDR3 is 16 amino acids. Germline V gene data show CDR1 as DFQATT and CDR2 as SNEGSKA (reference sequence). V shed 5 bases and J shed 7 bases, with 26 bases lying between them. The CDR3, as DNA: TGCAGTGCTCCTGCGGTTAGGGCAGGCGGCTTGTGGACCCAGTACTTC. Protein: CSAPAVRAGGLWTQYF.

This clonotype was detected many times. The chain recombines TRBV6-1 with TRBJ2-7; 9 nucleotides line up with TRBD2. Per the germline V gene, CDR1 is MNHNS and CDR2 is SASEGT. Unmatched junction bases numbered 7, after V lost 6 bases and J lost 1 base. CDR3 size: 15 residues. CDR3 DNA: TGTGCCAGCAGGAAGAGCGGGGGGCTTTCCTACGAGCAGTACTTC. Encoded protein: CASRKSGGLSYEQYF.

The table lists this clonotype with many counts. The chain links TRBV9 to TRBJ2-5; D tentatively reads TRBD1 or TRBD2 (6 bases each). Germline values: CDR1 SGDLS, CDR2 YYNGEE. The CDR3 is 15 amino acids. Trimming cost V 6 bases and J 2 bases, with 17 bases left between them. The CDR3 coding sequence is TGTGCCAGCACCCTCGGAGGGGGGCCTCAAGAGACCCAGTACTTC. Translated, it gives CASTLGGGPQETQYF.

In this sample, this clonotype turned up many times. This chain uses TRBV27 with TRBJ2-7, with TRBD1 matching over 9 bases. Germline V gene lookup returns CDR1 MNHEY and CDR2 SMNVEV (reference sequence). The V and J ends lost 0 bases and 6 bases, in that order; junction bases with no gene match: 6. This CDR3 is built from 15 residues. CDR3 loop: CASSLSLDRGPEQYF. The DNA of the CDR3 is TGTGCCAGCAGTTTATCCCTGGACAGGGGACCCGAGCAGTACTTC.

There are many counts of this clonotype. The genes are TRBV7-8 and TRBJ1-1; D is unclear. The CDR3 runs 13 residues. The germline CDR1 and CDR2 sequences are SGHVS and FQNEAQ. The ends were cut back, 3 bases at V and 2 bases at J, with 7 bases in the middle. The CDR3 sequence is CASSFWDNTEAFF. In DNA, the CDR3 is TGTGCCAGCAGCTTCTGGGATAACACTGAAGCTTTCTTT.

This clonotype was counted many times. J is TRBJ1-1 and V is TRBV18; D gene uncertain. Germline loops: CDR1 KGHSH, CDR2 LQKENI. The CDR3 is 14 residues long. With 2 bases removed from V and 1 base from J, the gap between germline ends came to 8 bases. The CDR3 coding sequence is TGTGCCAGCTCACCAGAGGCAGGGAACACTGAAGCTTTCTTT. It is translated as CASSPEAGNTEAFF.

The CDR3 reads CSVVDRGFNTEAFF. The DNA for the CDR3 is TGCAGCGTCGTGGACAGGGGATTCAACACTGAAGCTTTCTTT. The chain is built from TRBV29-1 and TRBJ1-1; TRBD1 agrees at 9 bases. CDR3 length equals 14 residues. With 6 bases clipped from V and 2 bases from J, the junction kept 7 bases outside the gene matches. Germline values: CDR1 SQVTM, CDR2 ANQGSEA.

This clonotype was counted ten times or more. The chain is built from TRBV28 and TRBJ1-4; 8 nucleotides match TRBD1. CDR1 and CDR2 from the germline V gene are MDHEN and SYDVKM. With 6 bases clipped from V and 8 bases from J, the junction kept 14 bases outside the gene matches. The CDR3 covers 16 residues. CDR3 loop: CASSRAQQGEGEKLFF. CDR3 coding DNA: TGTGCCAGCAGCAGAGCCCAACAGGGGGAAGGCGAAAAACTGTTTTTT.

This clonotype has a count of ten or more. The rearrangement links TRBV11-2 to TRBJ2-2; possibly TRBD1 or TRBD2 for D (6 bases each). Germline V gene data show CDR1 as SGHAT and CDR2 as FQNNGV. This CDR3 is built from 16 residues. V dropped 3 bases and J dropped 6 bases, with 17 bases sitting between them. CDR3 nucleotides: TGTGCCAGCAGCTTGGTCGGGGGCGCCCGGGCCGGGGAGCTGTTTTTT. The encoded protein is CASSLVGGARAGELFF.

This clonotype has a count of ten or more. The genes are TRBV12-5 and TRBJ1-2; tentatively, D is TRBD1 (5 bases). This CDR3 has 14 residues. V was shortened by 6 bases and J by 4 bases, with 15 bases between the two germline ends. Germline V gene sequence: CDR1 LGHNT, CDR2 FRNRAP. The DNA of the CDR3 is TGTGCTAGTGGGCGCGGAGCAGGGTCCTATGGCTACACCTTC. It encodes CASGRGAGSYGYTF. Using reference TRBV12-5 and TRBJ1-2 for the parts outside the CDR3, the full variable domain is DARVTQTPRHKVTEMGQEVTMRCQPILGHNTVFWYRQTMMQGLELLAYFRNRAPLDDSGMPKDRFSAEMPDATLATLKIQPSEPRDSAVYFCASGRGAGSYGYTFGSGTRLTVV.

The chain couples TRBV20-1 to TRBJ1-2, with no clear D. From germline, CDR1 is DFQATT and CDR2 SNEGSKA (reference sequence). V was pared by 0 bases and J by 8 bases, with 10 bases between. The CDR3 spans 12 residues. DNA for the CDR3: TGCAGTGCTAGAGAAAGACTGGACGGCTACACCTTC. Amino acids: CSARERLDGYTF.

There are many counts of this clonotype. The chain uses TRBV29-1 and TRBJ2-7, with 8 positions matching TRBD1. The CDR3 spans 14 residues. The germline V gene has CDR1 SQVTM and CDR2 ANQGSEA. Unmatched junction bases numbered 7, after V lost 6 bases and J lost 0 bases. As DNA, the CDR3 is TGCAGCGTGTCCGACAGGGGTCCCTCCTACGAGCAGTACTTC. It encodes CSVSDRGPSYEQYF.